These 23 T cell receptor beta chains share one sample of origin, sequenced in a study of early T cells in non-severe SARS-CoV-2 infection. TCRdb used MiXCR to reprocess the 5' RACE reads, holding one entry per CDR3 protein. This sample carries about 56,000 distinct CDR3 sequences, roughly 16% of them seen once, and the ten largest clones take approximately 4%. Sequencing used whole blood, obtained at baseline. The receptors derive from an adult who was a healthcare worker with PCR-confirmed SARS-CoV-2 infection or an uninfected control (not recorded which).

This clonotype occurred a few times. This chain joins TRBV10-3 and TRBJ2-1; D is perhaps TRBD1 or TRBD2 (5 bases each). Trimming pared 4 bases from V and 2 bases from J, leaving 9 bases between. In germline, CDR1 is ENHRY, CDR2 SYGVKD. This CDR3 has 14 residues. CDR3 amino acids: CAISGETAYNEQFF. In nucleotides, the CDR3 is TGTGCCATCAGTGGGGAGACAGCCTACAATGAGCAGTTCTTC.

V gene TRBV18 combines with J gene TRBJ2-7, with 10 bases fitting TRBD1. Germline V gives CDR1 KGHSH, CDR2 LQKENI. This CDR3 region has 16 residues. The V segment lost 1 base and the J segment 5 bases; nucleotides outside the gene matches: 8. CDR3 loop: CASSPRLGQGVHEQYF. The CDR3 DNA follows: TGTGCCAGCTCACCACGTCTTGGACAGGGGGTCCACGAGCAGTACTTC.

The sample holds many counts of this clonotype. The chain joins TRBV12-3 or TRBV12-4 to TRBJ1-1; 8 nucleotides match TRBD1. V trimming: 3 bases; J trimming: 5 bases; junction bases outside the gene matches: 2. The CDR3 consists of 13 residues. CDR3 in DNA: TGTGCCAGCAGTTTCCGACAGGGGACTGAAGCTTTCTTT. It is translated as CASSFRQGTEAFF.

This sequence joins TRBV7-2 and TRBJ2-2; D is perhaps TRBD1 or TRBD2 (5 bases each). The CDR3 contains 17 residues. V was shortened by 5 bases and J by 4 bases, with 20 bases between the two germline ends. CDR1 is SGHTA, CDR2 FQGNSA, per germline. The CDR3 DNA is TGTGCCAGCAGCCAAGGTCAGAGGGGCTCTGGCACCGGGGAGCTGTTTTTT. Protein product: CASSQGQRGSGTGELFF.

This clonotype was counted between two and nine times. CDR3 sequence reads: CASSPGQSQETQYF. CDR3 in DNA: TGCGCCAGCAGCCCTGGGCAGAGCCAAGAGACCCAGTACTTC. The chain recombines TRBV5-1 with TRBJ2-5; D call uncertain. CDR3 length: 14 amino acids. Germline-derived CDR1 and CDR2 are SGHRS and YFSETQ. V was clipped by 4 bases and J by 1 base, with 11 bases between them.

This clonotype was observed a few times. J is TRBJ2-6 and V is TRBV4-1; tentatively, D is TRBD1 (8 bases). Germline values: CDR1 MGHRA, CDR2 YSYEKL. CDR3 length equals 18 residues. Between the trimmed V and J ends, which lost 1 base and 0 bases, there was a span of 13 bases. Written as DNA, the CDR3 is TGCGCCAGCAGCCAAGGGACAGGGAGGGGCTCTGGGGCCAACGTCCTGACTTTC. The encoded protein is CASSQGTGRGSGANVLTF.

This clonotype was counted at least ten times. CDR3 in DNA: TGTGCCTGGAACCTTTTCGGGACAGGGGATTATGGCTACACCTTC. It encodes CAWNLFGTGDYGYTF. This chain links TRBV30 with TRBJ1-2; 10 bases agree with TRBD1. The junction had 10 bases not matched to a gene; V was cut back by 4 bases and J by 5 bases. The CDR3 totals 15 residues. The germline CDR1 and CDR2 sequences are GTSNPN and SVGIG (reference sequence).

This clonotype was found a few times. The chain has TRBV7-2 and TRBJ2-2; 11 bases agree with TRBD1. Losses at the gene ends were 4 bases for V and 6 bases for J; bases not matched to a gene: 1. The CDR3 totals 14 residues. Germline-derived CDR1 and CDR2 are SGHTA and FQGNSA. CDR3 DNA sequence: TGTGCCAGCAGCTCGGGACAGGGGGCCGGGGAGCTGTTTTTT. Its protein is CASSSGQGAGELFF.

The gene calls are TRBV5-1 and TRBJ2-7; 7 positions agree with TRBD2. Germline CDR1 SGHRS, CDR2 YFSETQ. This CDR3 comprises 16 residues. V lost 2 bases to trimming and J lost 5 bases; unmatched junction nucleotides: 13. For the CDR3, the DNA is TGCGCCAGCAGCTTTGCGGAATCAGCGGGACTCGACGAGCAGTACTTC. It codes for CASSFAESAGLDEQYF.

CDR3 in amino acids: CASSGRDKSYNEQFF. CDR3 bases: TGTGCCAGCAGCGGCCGGGACAAATCCTACAATGAGCAGTTCTTC. This rearrangement joins TRBV9 to TRBJ2-1; the D gene is possibly TRBD1 (6 bases). The CDR3 runs to 15 residues. Trimming pared 3 bases from V and 1 base from J, leaving 11 bases between. Germline V gene data show CDR1 as SGDLS and CDR2 as YYNGEE.

This clonotype has more than one count but fewer than ten. This sequence joins TRBV10-3 and TRBJ2-1, with 10 positions matching TRBD2. Trimming at V came to 6 bases and at J to 6 bases, leaving 14 bases not matched to a gene. Germline loops: CDR1 ENHRY, CDR2 SYGVKD. This CDR3 is 17 amino acids long. DNA of the CDR3: TGTGCCATCAGCCTAGCGGGAGTAAAGGTTCCAGGCAATGAGCAGTTCTTC. Translation gives CAISLAGVKVPGNEQFF.

This clonotype was observed at least ten times. J is TRBJ2-7 and V is TRBV3-1; D remains unclear. Trimming took off 1 base at V and 5 bases at J, with 12 bases between the two ends. CDR1 LGHDT and CDR2 YNNKEL come from the germline V gene (reference sequence). The CDR3 consists of 14 residues. CDR3 DNA: TGTGCCAGCAGCCAAGTAGCTGGCCGGAACGAGCAGTACTTC. This encodes CASSQVAGRNEQYF.

This clonotype has a handful of counts. V usage is TRBV7-6 and J usage is TRBJ2-7; 9 nucleotides line up with TRBD2. V lost 5 bases, J lost 2 bases, and 4 bases stayed unmatched. The CDR3 totals 14 residues. Germline CDR1 and CDR2: SGHVS and FNYEAQ. This CDR3 is CASSISGGAYEQYF. In DNA, the CDR3 is TGTGCCAGCAGCATTAGCGGGGGTGCCTACGAGCAGTACTTC.

This clonotype was seen only a few times. The chain has TRBV20-1 and TRBJ2-3; 7 positions match TRBD2. The germline gives CDR1 DFQATT, CDR2 SNEGSKA (reference sequence). V was pared by 3 bases and J by 0 bases, with 9 bases of the junction left unmatched. This CDR3 comprises 16 residues. The DNA for the CDR3 is TGCAGTGCTAGGGTGTCGTCAGCGGGGAGCACAGATACGCAGTATTTT. Translating gives CSARVSSAGSTDTQYF.

This clonotype has more than one count but fewer than ten. The chain joins TRBV5-1 to TRBJ2-5; the match to TRBD1 covers 9 bases. The CDR3 runs 14 residues. Germline values: CDR1 SGHRS, CDR2 YFSETQ. The ends lost 4 bases at V and 4 bases at J; junction bases unmatched: 5. CDR3 region: CASSTPDRGETQYF. The CDR3 coding sequence is TGCGCCAGCAGCACTCCGGACAGGGGAGAGACCCAGTACTTC.

In this sample, this clonotype turned up many times. The J gene is TRBJ2-5, the V gene TRBV11-1; a possible D gene is TRBD2 (6 bases). The CDR3 extends over 15 amino acids. V was trimmed by 5 bases and J by 5 bases, leaving 18 bases between them. Germline lookup yields CDR1 SGHAT and CDR2 FQDESV (reference sequence). The CDR3 DNA reads as TGTGCCAGCAGCCCCCATCCCCGGGAGTATGAGACCCAGTACTTC. Residues: CASSPHPREYETQYF.

The chain recombines TRBV19 with TRBJ2-7, with a possible D match to TRBD1 (6 bases). CDR1 is LNHDA, CDR2 SQIVND, per germline (reference sequence). CDR3 size: 16 residues. The V gene lost 1 base and the J gene lost 2 bases, with 15 bases spanning the gap. CDR3: CASSIGVRQDTYEQYF. The CDR3 nucleotides are TGTGCCAGTAGTATAGGGGTGCGACAGGACACCTACGAGCAGTACTTC.

Details on this clonotype: The junction shows a germline mismatch at one end, possibly a read error. The rearrangement uses TRBV5-1 and TRBJ1-1; D is unclear. The CDR3 contains 16 residues. Germline values: CDR1 SGHRS, CDR2 YFSETQ. CDR3 nucleotide sequence: TGCGCCAGCAGGTTGGAAGGGTTGTGGTTCGACACTGAAGCTTTCTTT. Its protein product is CASRLEGLWFDTEAFF.

This clonotype was seen more than once but under ten times. The V call is TRBV20-1, the J call TRBJ2-3; TRBD1 matches at 7 bases. CDR1 and CDR2 (germline): DFQATT, SNEGSKA (reference sequence). CDR3 length: 15 residues. After removal of 3 bases from V and 3 bases from J, the junction contained 9 bases not matched to a gene. The CDR3 region has the DNA TGCAGTGCTAGGTCCCCGGGACAGAAAACAGATACGCAGTATTTT. Its protein is CSARSPGQKTDTQYF.

This clonotype was counted many times. The chain is built from TRBV12-3 or TRBV12-4 and TRBJ1-5, with D uncertain. Deletions cut 6 bases from V and 6 bases from J, with 15 bases between. The CDR3 spans 14 residues. CDR3 sequence (DNA): TGTGCCAGCAGATCAGGAGGAGGCCTTCAGCCCCAGCATTTT. It yields the protein CASRSGGGLQPQHF.

This clonotype was detected ten times or more. V is TRBV3-1 and J is TRBJ2-3, with 10 bases that match TRBD2. Germline CDR1 LGHDT, CDR2 YNNKEL (reference sequence). The junction had 5 bases not matched to a gene; V was cut back by 5 bases and J by 3 bases. This CDR3 is built from 15 residues. The CDR3 sequence: CASSEGLASTDTQYF. Here the CDR3 DNA reads TGTGCCAGCAGCGAGGGACTAGCGTCGACAGATACGCAGTATTTT.

This clonotype was seen a few times. This sequence joins TRBV12-3 or TRBV12-4 and TRBJ1-2; D unresolved. Trimming removed 3 bases from V and 6 bases from J, with 17 bases in between. The CDR3 is 15 amino acids. Here the CDR3 reads CASSLRTHGIDGYTF. The CDR3 nucleotides read TGTGCCAGCAGTTTGCGGACTCACGGAATCGATGGCTACACCTTC.

The sample holds a few counts of this clonotype. The V call is TRBV13, the J call TRBJ1-3, with D maybe TRBD1 (5 bases). The V gene lost 5 bases and the J gene lost 6 bases, with 11 bases spanning the gap. This CDR3 region has 13 residues. In germline, CDR1 is PRHDT, CDR2 FYEKMQ (reference sequence). The CDR3 spells CASSRGLVNTIYF. The CDR3 DNA reads as TGTGCCAGCAGCCGGGGACTAGTAAACACCATATATTTT.